The sequence of this T cell receptor beta chain was determined in a study of CD8+CD57+ T cells in acquired aplastic anemia (dated by TCRdb to 2016 to 2019). Broadly, across the study: A mean of roughly 2.9 ug of DNA, ranging from 0.2 to 27.4 ug, was extracted from sorted CD4+ and CD8+ cells. CD8+CD57+ expansion was defined as a frequency above the mean frequency observed in healthy subjects. Results the study describes overall, beyond this receptor: Patients and healthy controls showed no significant difference in CD8+ Simpson's diversity (P=0.060). Roughly 30 CD8+ CDR3 sequences were found to be shared between patients and controls, but these sequences appeared to be highly expressed in patients and within the immunodominant clones of the patients.

A remark on this clonotype: The antigen it recognizes is unknown. No qualities accompany the bases; no much larger clone lies one base away.

Flow cytometry had shown CD8+CD57+ cell expansion in the patients selected for sequencing. Every patient had severe acquired aplastic anemia, diagnosed using the International Study of Aplastic Anemia and Agranulocytosis and Camitta criteria. At the time blood was sampled, none of the patients had received any therapy. TCR repertoires of sorted CD4+ and CD8+ blood T cells from severe aplastic anemia patients and healthy subjects were deep-sequenced in the study. Patients were enrolled under clinicaltrials.gov protocols 00001620, 01623167, 00001397, 00071045, 00081523 and 00961064 in the USA. Ficoll-Paque density gradient centrifugation was used to isolate peripheral blood mononuclear cells. CD4+ and CD8+ T cells were sorted by FACS or magnetic beads before DNA extraction. The CDR3 has 16 amino acids, counting the end cysteine and phenylalanine. The retained sequence is limited to the CDR3, 48 bases, with the frame set at the first base. Trimming takes 2 bases from V and 10 bases from J, and the germline ends sit 23 bases apart. The germline V gene supplies CDR1 SGHVS and CDR2 FQNEAQ.

Genomic DNA served as template for TCR beta VDJ combination and CDR3 sequence profiling. An Illumina HiSeq 2000 was the platform used for TCR repertoire sequencing. In the source study's methods: TRBV/TRBJ rearrangement plots, CDR3 size and DJ length profiles, and Simpson's diversity index were used to evaluate the repertoires. The most abundant DNA sequence in the deep sequencing data was defined as the immunodominant clone. CDR3 amino acid sequences were screened for sharing across subjects and were compared with published repertoires and the VDJdb database. TCRdb itself trimmed the public reads at Q25 with fastp, ran MiXCR and retained productive beta chains. Under each unique CDR3 protein, matching rows form one entry showing the most common genes and DNA. The V and J calls come from TCRdb's annotation, not from the publication. The sample contains roughly 250,000 distinct CDR3 sequences, roughly 82% of them found a single time. The ten largest clones take up 42% of the sample.

The sample was sorted CD4+, CD8+, or CD8+CD57+ T cells (not recorded which) from PBMCs. The rearranged chain carries TRBV7-8 and TRBJ1-2; the D gene cannot be named for sure. This receptor was identified in a human donor with aplastic anemia. The DNA reads TGTGCCAGCAGCTTACCGGGAAGTCCCGAGGAGCAGTACTACACCTTC. The translation is CASSLPGSPEEQYYTF.